This T cell receptor beta chain derives from a study of Ad26.COV2.S vaccination and SARS-CoV-2 variants. Study-wide results and limits: Total T cell responses may have been underestimated by the TCR breadth and depth analyses. Vaccinees and placebo recipients showed similar non-spike TCR breadth.

Noted treatment: around 19 received Ad26.COV2.S at low or high dose, single or two shots; about 5 received placebo; per-sample allocation not given. Samples came from day 63 after the first vaccine or placebo injection. At a Boston site, the person donating was an adult of 18-55 years. Vaccine was an Ad26 vector expressing Wuhan-strain SARS-CoV-2 spike. This CDR3 comprises 14 residues. Trimming took off 2 bases at V and 5 bases at J, with 10 bases between the two ends. Germline-derived CDR1 and CDR2 are SGDLS and YYNGEE. As for this clone: The antigen remains undetermined.

Assay: immunoSEQ multiplex PCR; the TCRdb copy retains only in-frame clones and omits some. Of fewer than 400,000 clones listed, about 88% were seen once; the top ten hold more than 3%. Specimen: peripheral blood, collected in a trial of Ad26.COV2.S vaccine versus placebo. This sequence was found in a person between 18 and 60 years old who received the Ad26.COV2.S COVID-19 vaccine or a placebo. The chain recombines TRBV9 with TRBJ1-4; TRBD1 is a possible D gene (5 bases). The CDR3 protein is CASSVSQENEKLFF. The CDR3 DNA reads as TGTGCCAGCAGCGTGTCACAGGAAAATGAAAAACTGTTTTTT.